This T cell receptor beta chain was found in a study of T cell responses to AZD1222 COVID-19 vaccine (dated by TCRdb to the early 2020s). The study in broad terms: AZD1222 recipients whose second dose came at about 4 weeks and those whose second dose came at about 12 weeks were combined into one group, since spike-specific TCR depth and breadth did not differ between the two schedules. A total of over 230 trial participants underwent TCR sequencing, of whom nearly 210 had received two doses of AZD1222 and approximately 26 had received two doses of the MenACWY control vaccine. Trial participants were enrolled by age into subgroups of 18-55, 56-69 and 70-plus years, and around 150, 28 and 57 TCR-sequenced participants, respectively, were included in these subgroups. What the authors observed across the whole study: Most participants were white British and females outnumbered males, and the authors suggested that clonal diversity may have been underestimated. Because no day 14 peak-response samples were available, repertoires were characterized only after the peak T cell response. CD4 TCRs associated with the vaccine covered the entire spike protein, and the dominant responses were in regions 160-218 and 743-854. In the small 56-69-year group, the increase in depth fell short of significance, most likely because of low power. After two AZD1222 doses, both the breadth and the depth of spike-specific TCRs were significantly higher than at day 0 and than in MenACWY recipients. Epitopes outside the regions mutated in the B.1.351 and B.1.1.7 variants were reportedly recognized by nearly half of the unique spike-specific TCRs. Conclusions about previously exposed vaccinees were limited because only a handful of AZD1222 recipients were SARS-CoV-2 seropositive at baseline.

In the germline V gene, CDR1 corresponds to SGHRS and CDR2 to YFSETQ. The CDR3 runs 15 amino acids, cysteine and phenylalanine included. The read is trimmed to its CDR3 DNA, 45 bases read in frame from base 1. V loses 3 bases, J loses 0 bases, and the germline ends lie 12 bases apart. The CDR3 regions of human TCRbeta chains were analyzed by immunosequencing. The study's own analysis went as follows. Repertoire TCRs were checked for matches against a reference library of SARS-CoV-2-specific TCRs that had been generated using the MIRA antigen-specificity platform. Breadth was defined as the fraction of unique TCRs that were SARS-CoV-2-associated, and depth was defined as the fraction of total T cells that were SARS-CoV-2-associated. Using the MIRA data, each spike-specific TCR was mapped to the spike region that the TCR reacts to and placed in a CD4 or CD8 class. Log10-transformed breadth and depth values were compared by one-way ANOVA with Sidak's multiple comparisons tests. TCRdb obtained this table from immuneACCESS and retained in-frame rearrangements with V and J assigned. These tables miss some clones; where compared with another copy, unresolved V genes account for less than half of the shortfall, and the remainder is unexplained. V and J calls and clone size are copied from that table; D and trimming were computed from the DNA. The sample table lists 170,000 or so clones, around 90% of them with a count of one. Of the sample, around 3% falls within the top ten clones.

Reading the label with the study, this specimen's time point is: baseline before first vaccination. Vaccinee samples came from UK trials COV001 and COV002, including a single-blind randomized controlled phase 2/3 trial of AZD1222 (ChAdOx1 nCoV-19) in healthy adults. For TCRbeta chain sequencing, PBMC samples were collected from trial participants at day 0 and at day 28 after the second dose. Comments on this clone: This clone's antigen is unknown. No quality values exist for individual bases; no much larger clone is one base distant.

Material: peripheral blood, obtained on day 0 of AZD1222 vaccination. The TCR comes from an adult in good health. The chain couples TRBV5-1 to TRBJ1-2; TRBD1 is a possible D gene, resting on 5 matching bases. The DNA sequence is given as TGCGCCAGCAGCTACTTCGGGGGTCCTAACTATGGCTACACCTTC. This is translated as CASSYFGGPNYGYTF. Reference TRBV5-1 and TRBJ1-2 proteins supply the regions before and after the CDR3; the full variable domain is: KAGVTQTPRYLIKTRGQQVTLSCSPISGHRSVSWYQQTPGQGLQFLFEYFSETQRNKGNFPGRFSGRQFSNSRSEMNVSTLELGDSALYLCASSYFGGPNYGYTFGSGTRLTVV.